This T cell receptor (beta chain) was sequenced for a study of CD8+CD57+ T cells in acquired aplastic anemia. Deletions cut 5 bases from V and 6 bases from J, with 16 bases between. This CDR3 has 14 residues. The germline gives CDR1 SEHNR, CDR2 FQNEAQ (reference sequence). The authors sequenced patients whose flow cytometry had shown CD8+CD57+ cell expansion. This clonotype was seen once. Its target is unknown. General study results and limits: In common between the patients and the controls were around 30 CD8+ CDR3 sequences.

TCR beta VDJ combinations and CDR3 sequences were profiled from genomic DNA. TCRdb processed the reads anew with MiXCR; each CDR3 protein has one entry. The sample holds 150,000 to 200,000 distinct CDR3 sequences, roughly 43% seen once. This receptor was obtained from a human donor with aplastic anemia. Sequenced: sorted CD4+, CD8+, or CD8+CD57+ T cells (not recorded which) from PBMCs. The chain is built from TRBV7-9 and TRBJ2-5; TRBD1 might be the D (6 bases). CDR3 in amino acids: CASSIPGQGQTQYF. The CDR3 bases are TGTGCCAGCAGCATCCCTGGTCAGGGGCAGACCCAGTACTTC.